This TCR beta chain was identified in a study of early T cells in non-severe SARS-CoV-2 infection. About the study: Chains were not paired, and sequencing was done on bulk RNA from unsorted whole blood.

Attachment of unique molecular identifiers was made to individual cDNA molecules. TCRdb reprocessed the 5' RACE reads via MiXCR and lists one record per CDR3 protein. The sample lists around 86,000 distinct CDR3 sequences, about 15% occurring once. This clonotype was detected a few times. Germline-derived CDR1 and CDR2 are SGHTA and FQGTGA. The V and J ends lost 6 bases and 9 bases, in that order; junction bases with no gene match: 5. The CDR3 length is 12 residues. This chain joins TRBV7-3 and TRBJ2-1; TRBD1 agrees at 7 bases. The sample taken for sequencing was whole blood. The receptor comes from an adult who was a healthcare worker with PCR-confirmed SARS-CoV-2 infection or an uninfected control (not recorded which). This chain's CDR3 is CASRGAGGEQFF. In DNA, the CDR3 is TGTGCCAGCAGGGGAGCAGGGGGTGAGCAGTTCTTC.